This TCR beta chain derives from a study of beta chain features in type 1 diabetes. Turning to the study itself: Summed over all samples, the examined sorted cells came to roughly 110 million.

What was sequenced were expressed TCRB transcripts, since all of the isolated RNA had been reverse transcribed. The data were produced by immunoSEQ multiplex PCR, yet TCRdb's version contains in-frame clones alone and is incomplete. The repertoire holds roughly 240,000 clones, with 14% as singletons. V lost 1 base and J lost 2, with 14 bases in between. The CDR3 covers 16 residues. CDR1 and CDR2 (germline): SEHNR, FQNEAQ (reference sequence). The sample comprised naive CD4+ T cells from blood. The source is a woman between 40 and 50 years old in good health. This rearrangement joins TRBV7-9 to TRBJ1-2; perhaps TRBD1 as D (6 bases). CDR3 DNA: TGTGCCAGCAGCTTAGGCCGGGCGCAGGGGAACTATGGCTACACCTTC. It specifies CASSLGRAQGNYGYTF.